The rows below give T cell receptor beta chains drawn from one sample of a study of cytomegalovirus exposure and HLA in healthy donors. Generated by immunoSEQ multiplex PCR, the TCRdb table keeps only in-frame clones and is missing some. Of 150,000 to 200,000 clones in the sample, around 62% were seen once. The specimen sequenced was PBMCs. These receptors all stem from a man aged 35 to 55 in good health and CMV-seronegative. The CDR3 runs from the conserved cysteine through the conserved F or W. D genes are given only for firm matches. The size entry is marked missing in some rows and otherwise reads once, few, many or a size class.

TRBV6-6	TRBD2	TRBJ2-7	.	CASSYSSTSGFYEQYF	TGTGCCAGCAGTTACTCGAGTACTAGCGGGTTTTACGAGCAGTACTTC
TRBV5-4	TRBD1	TRBJ2-6	few	CASSLRRGQGVTGANVLTF	TGTGCCAGCAGCTTGCGTCGCGGACAGGGAGTAACTGGGGCCAACGTCCTGACTTTC
TRBV7-9	TRBD2	TRBJ2-2	.	CASSQTSGSYTGELFF	TGTGCCAGCAGCCAGACTAGCGGGAGTTATACCGGGGAGCTGTTTTTT
TRBV4-3	TRBD2	TRBJ2-7	.	CASSQGRIAGRTYEQYF	TGCGCCAGCAGCCAAGGGCGAATAGCGGGTAGAACCTACGAGCAGTACTTC
TRBV5-8	TRBD2	TRBJ2-7	.	CASSLSGLAGRYRVYEQYF	TGTGCCAGCAGCTTGTCGGGACTAGCGGGGCGTTATCGGGTTTACGAGCAGTACTTC
TRBV25-1	.	TRBJ1-1	.	CASSEYGGHTEAFF	TGTGCCAGCAGTGAATATGGAGGTCACACTGAAGCTTTCTTT
TRBV21-1	.	TRBJ1-3	.	CASSPKWGETEGNTIYF	TGTGCCAGCAGTCCCAAGTGGGGGGAAACGGAAGGAAACACCATATATTTT
TRBV6-1	.	TRBJ2-5	.	CASSEGPQYF	TGTGCCAGCAGTGAAGGGCCCCAGTACTTC
TRBV9	.	TRBJ2-2	.	CASSPEGGPTGELFF	TGTGCCAGCAGCCCTGAGGGGGGGCCCACCGGGGAGCTGTTTTTT
TRBV6-1	.	TRBJ2-7	.	CASSGTTRGEQYF	TGTGCCAGCAGTGGGACTACACGAGGCGAGCAGTACTTC
TRBV7-9	.	TRBJ1-1	few	CASTLVSVNTEAFF	TGTGCCAGCACCTTAGTCTCGGTCAACACTGAAGCTTTCTTT
TRBV30	.	TRBJ2-3	.	CAWTSRTGITDTQYF	TGTGCCTGGACCTCTCGAACAGGGATAACAGATACGCAGTATTTT
TRBV7-2	.	TRBJ1-2	.	CASSLGTHDYGYTF	TGTGCCAGCAGCTTAGGGACACACGACTATGGCTACACCTTC
TRBV7-9	.	TRBJ2-7	.	CSSSLGEVSYEQYF	TGTTCCAGCAGCTTAGGCGAGGTTTCCTACGAGCAGTACTTC
TRBV7-7	.	TRBJ2-1	once	CASSPTRAGYNEQFF	TGTGCCAGCAGCCCCACAAGGGCGGGGTACAATGAGCAGTTCTTC
TRBV7-9	.	TRBJ1-2	once	CSSSLAQGYGYTF	TGTTCCAGCAGCTTAGCCCAGGGATATGGCTACACCTTC
TRBV27	TRBD1	TRBJ2-1	.	CASRRDRGVNEQFF	TGTGCCAGCAGACGGGACAGGGGTGTCAATGAGCAGTTCTTC
TRBV5-1	.	TRBJ1-6	once	CASAETGFASPLHF	TGCGCCAGCGCGGAAACAGGGTTCGCTTCACCCCTCCACTTT
TRBV2	.	TRBJ2-2	once	CASGLANTGELFF	TGTGCCAGCGGGCTGGCGAACACCGGGGAGCTGTTTTTT
TRBV7-2	TRBD1	TRBJ1-2	few	CASSVGQVANYGYTF	TGTGCCAGCAGCGTTGGACAGGTTGCTAACTATGGCTACACCTTC
TRBV5-4	.	TRBJ2-3	.	CASSGTVAGTDTQYF	TGTGCCAGCAGCGGAACGGTAGCAGGGACAGATACGCAGTATTTT
TRBV2	.	TRBJ2-7	.	CASREGSGGLEQYF	TGTGCCAGCAGAGAGGGGTCAGGGGGGCTGGAGCAGTACTTC